The 10 T cell receptor beta chains below were found in one sample sequenced in a study of control samples from healthy donors and cancer patients. Some clones are missing from TCRdb's copy, which holds only in-frame ones; the method was immunoSEQ multiplex PCR. The repertoire holds approximately 90,000 clones, with more than 85% as singletons. The sample taken for sequencing was blood. These receptors all stem from a woman aged 25 to 39 in good health.

The rearrangement links TRBV5-5 to TRBJ2-2, with TRBD1 matching over 7 bases. The V and J ends lost 1 base and 5 bases, in that order; junction bases with no gene match: 5. Germline V lookup: CDR1 SGHKS, CDR2 YYEKEE (reference sequence). The length of the CDR3 is 15 residues. The CDR3 DNA follows: TGTGCCAGCAGCTTGACACACAGGGGTACCGGGGAGCTGTTTTTT. Encoded protein: CASSLTHRGTGELFF.

The chain links TRBV5-1 to TRBJ2-7; TRBD1 aligns across 12 bases. Germline assignment: CDR1 SGHRS and CDR2 YFSETQ. Germline trimming cut 0 bases from V and 2 bases from J; bases unmatched to any gene: 9. The CDR3 is made up of 18 amino acids. CDR3 protein: CASSLVGTGGSYPYEQYF. The CDR3 DNA is TGCGCCAGCAGCTTGGTAGGGACAGGGGGCTCTTACCCCTACGAGCAGTACTTC.

The table lists this clone with a count of one. The rearrangement links TRBV6-1 to TRBJ1-2; D possibly corresponds to TRBD1 (5 bases). The CDR3 is 16 amino acids. V dropped 0 bases and J dropped 8 bases, with 19 bases sitting between them. The V gene's germline CDR1 is MNHNS and CDR2 SASEGT. The CDR3: CASSEAPGSRGRGYTF. The DNA of the CDR3 is TGTGCCAGCAGTGAAGCTCCAGGTTCGCGGGGACGGGGCTACACCTTC.

The chain joins TRBV11-3 to TRBJ2-1, with 7 bases lining up with TRBD1. From germline, CDR1 is SGHNT and CDR2 YENEEA. This CDR3 is 15 amino acids long. After removal of 5 bases from V and 0 bases from J, the junction contained 4 bases not matched to a gene. CDR3 region: CASSVRDSSYNEQFF. The CDR3 nucleotides are TGTGCCAGCAGCGTCCGGGACAGCTCCTACAATGAGCAGTTCTTC.

The chain has TRBV28 and TRBJ1-2; no clear D. Germline loops: CDR1 MDHEN, CDR2 SYDVKM. The CDR3 contains 12 residues. V was cut by 6 bases and J by 4 bases, with 9 bases left in between. The chain's CDR3 is CASSAEVYGYTF. In DNA, the CDR3 is TGTGCCAGCAGCGCTGAGGTCTATGGCTACACCTTC.

This chain uses TRBV4-1 with TRBJ1-4; D is unclear. V shed 1 base and J shed 0 bases, with 9 bases lying between them. Per germline, CDR1 MGHRA and CDR2 YSYEKL. The CDR3 is 16 amino acids. Here the CDR3 reads CASSQGWSATNEKLFF. The CDR3 region has the DNA TGCGCCAGCAGCCAAGGGTGGTCTGCAACTAATGAAAAACTGTTTTTT.

The chain has TRBV3-1 (or the pseudogene TRBV3-2) and TRBJ1-2; D is undetermined. The ends were cut back, 1 base at V and 8 bases at J, with 11 bases in the middle. CDR3 length: 13 residues. CDR1 and CDR2 (germline): LGHDT, YNNKEL (reference sequence). CDR3 protein: CASSQVGRAGYTF. The CDR3 bases are TGTGCCAGCAGCCAAGTGGGAAGGGCCGGCTACACCTTC.

This chain joins TRBV23-1 and TRBJ1-1; 9 bases align to TRBD1. TRBV23-1 is reported as an ORF; its role is uncertain. Unmatched junction bases numbered 13, after V lost 3 bases and J lost 5 bases. The CDR3 loop spans 17 amino acids. For the CDR3, the DNA is TGCGCCAGCAGTCAGTCCCTATACAGGGGGCGCGGGACTGAAGCTTTCTTT. Its protein is CASSQSLYRGRGTEAFF.

The chain employs TRBV27 and TRBJ2-2, with 11 positions matching TRBD2. CDR3 length: 17 residues. V lost 3 bases and J lost 4; bases outside the gene matches: 7. Germline CDR1 is MNHEY and CDR2 is SMNVEV (reference sequence). The CDR3 DNA sequence: TGTGCCAGCAGTTTGGGTCGAGGACTAGCGGGCACCGGGGAGCTGTTTTTT. Amino acid sequence: CASSLGRGLAGTGELFF.

The chain has TRBV18 and TRBJ1-2, with D tentatively TRBD1 (6 bases). The CDR3 length is 14 residues. V lost 3 bases, J lost 4 bases, and 12 bases lay in between. The V gene's germline CDR1 is KGHSH and CDR2 LQKENI. CDR3: CASSPVEGGYGYTF. As DNA, the CDR3 is TGTGCCAGCTCACCGGTGGAAGGGGGCTATGGCTACACCTTC.